This T cell receptor beta chain appears in the sequencing data of a study of post-analysis software for immune sequencing data (dated by TCRdb to between 2015 and 2016). In terms of the full investigation: Recorded disease courses included relapsing-remitting, secondary progressive and progressive-relapsing multiple sclerosis, with some patients lacking subtype annotation. The patient repertoires were compared against approximately ten previously published healthy control repertoires obtained from donors aged about 6 to 25 years. A subset of samples was prepared in parallel using single-end sample barcoding, then pooled and co-amplified after Illumina adapter ligation. The paper's findings and limits, for the study overall: Normalized Chao1 diversity was significantly lower in multiple sclerosis patients than controls, suggesting substantial peripheral T-cell clonal expansion. Significantly higher frequencies in patients than in controls were found for five or six TRBV segments, including TRBV5-6, TRBV5-1 and TRBV20-1. When samples were clustered directly using the F measure, samples prepared in the same batch co-clustered strongly, which prompted a batch-effect correction. The control group was slightly older than the multiple sclerosis patient group.

The germline V gene (reference sequence) supplies CDR1 SEHNR and CDR2 FQNEAQ. Including cysteine and phenylalanine, the CDR3 has 15 amino acids. The CDR3 DNA has 45 bases and is translated from base 1. V is cut back by 5 bases and J by 0 bases, with 5 bases in the junction unmatched. To demonstrate the VDJtools post-analysis software, the study profiled TCR beta repertoires from the peripheral blood of some 13 young patients with multiple sclerosis. Multiple sclerosis patients were children and adolescents aged about 6 to 16 years. The library came from PCR. TCRdb shows the sequencer as Illumina HiSeq 2500. To reduce PCR and sequencing biases, unique molecular identifiers were built into the TCR beta cDNA libraries. Roughly 0.5 million cDNA molecules were obtained per 1 to 10 million input T cells, so each molecule approximated one T cell. The patient libraries were prepared and sequenced using the same protocol as the earlier healthy control dataset. Samples belonging to the same batch were prepared together, multiplexed and sequenced on a shared HiSeq lane. On the study's bioinformatics: Raw barcoded reads were processed with MIGEC, and single-read molecular identifier groups were discarded before consensus assembly and CDR3 extraction. VDJtools was used for post-analysis of the clonotype tables, with diversity normalized by down-sampling every dataset to the smallest sample size. Repertoire overlap clustering matched CDR3 amino acid but not nucleotide sequences to correct batch-related cross-sample contamination. In-frame beta chains were kept once TCRdb had trimmed the public reads at Q25 with fastp and called clones with MiXCR. Identical CDR3 protein sequences are pooled into one entry, listed with their most common genes and DNA. These V and J calls derive from TCRdb rather than the authors' analysis. The sample table contains fewer than 900,000 distinct CDR3 sequences; only one count was recorded for around 42% of them. The ten largest clones represent around 4.7% of the sample.

On this clonotype: The clone's antigen remains unknown. Base-call qualities are not available, and no considerably larger clone is one nucleotide away.

Material for sequencing was blood. The receptor was derived from a girl aged 10 to 17 with multiple sclerosis. The sequence is built from TRBV7-9 and TRBJ1-1; 8 central nucleotides agree with TRBD1. The CDR3 is CASSPRTGMNTEAFF. The DNA reads as follows: TGTGCCAGCAGCCCTCGGACAGGGATGAACACTGAAGCTTTCTTT. With the portions outside the CDR3 filled from the reference TRBV7-9 and TRBJ1-1 genes, the complete variable region becomes DTGVSQNPRHKITKRGQNVTFRCDPISEHNRLYWYRQTLGQGPEFLTYFQNEAQLEKSRLLSDRFSAERPKGSFSTLEIQRTEQGDSAMYLCASSPRTGMNTEAFFGQGTRLTVV.